This T cell receptor (beta chain) was found in a study of early T cells in non-severe SARS-CoV-2 infection. Molecules of cDNA were individually given unique molecular identifiers that were attached to them. Each CDR3 protein is one row after TCRdb ran MiXCR on the 5' RACE reads. The data contain some 30,000 distinct CDR3 sequences, over 4.5% of them seen just once; the ten biggest clones take up roughly 4%. Germline assignment: CDR1 SGHRS and CDR2 YFSETQ. With 2 bases clipped from V and 4 bases from J, the junction kept 5 bases outside the gene matches. CDR3 length: 15 amino acids. This clonotype came up many times.

V usage is TRBV5-1 and J usage is TRBJ2-3; the match to TRBD2 covers 9 bases. This receptor was obtained from an adult who was a healthcare worker with PCR-confirmed SARS-CoV-2 infection or an uninfected control (not recorded which). Sample: whole blood. The CDR3 sequence is CASSFPGLAADTQYF. The CDR3 region has the DNA TGCGCCAGCAGCTTCCCGGGACTAGCAGCAGATACGCAGTATTTT. The variable domain in full, completed from reference TRBV5-1 and TRBJ2-3, reads KAGVTQTPRYLIKTRGQQVTLSCSPISGHRSVSWYQQTPGQGLQFLFEYFSETQRNKGNFPGRFSGRQFSNSRSEMNVSTLELGDSALYLCASSFPGLAADTQYFGPGTRLTVL.